This entry describes one TCR beta chain. Its antigen is currently unknown. The data stem from a study of a mutant IDH1 vaccine in newly diagnosed glioma. For the study at large: Sex among treated patients split roughly 60% male, about 38% female; mean age was around 40 years.

Libraries were prepared by immunoSEQ multiplex PCR; TCRdb keeps only in-frame clonotypes and omits some of them. The sample yields about 38,000 clones, roughly 78% seen once. General study points: Among patients, around 95% showed immune responses induced by the vaccine.

Time point here: baseline, week 1 (first vaccination visit). Described treatment: pre-vaccination baseline after standard-of-care therapy. The length of the CDR3 is 12 residues. Germline V gene sequence: CDR1 SGDLS, CDR2 YYNGEE. The V end lost 3 bases, the J end lost 7 bases, and 10 bases lay between the germline ends. The source of this sequence is a man aged 40-49 years with glioma. Some clones in this sample may be carry-over from other donors' samples. This chain joins TRBV9 and TRBJ1-2; the D gene is possibly TRBD1 (6 bases). This sample comprised PBMCs, obtained from a glioma patient treated with radiotherapy, temozolomide or both. CDR3 region: CASSGQASGYTF. CDR3 nucleotides: TGTGCCAGCAGCGGACAGGCCTCTGGCTACACCTTC.